The 26 T cell receptor beta chains below come from one sample, sequenced in a study of CD8 T cells in ankylosing spondylitis (dated by TCRdb to the late 2010s). Library generation was performed with 5' RACE. Instrument used: Illumina HiSeq 2500. TCRdb's own reprocessing of the public reads used fastp at Q25 and MiXCR and kept productive beta chains. A single entry per CDR3 protein holds the most common genes and DNA from its merged rows. The sample has 200,000 to 300,000 distinct CDR3 sequences on record, around 8% of them singletons. The biggest ten clones account for 4% to 5% of the sample. The sequenced sample was blood, either unsorted or a sorted T cell fraction (not recorded which). These receptors all come from a female donor with ankylosing spondylitis or in good health (not recorded which).

This clonotype has a count of ten or more. The chain joins TRBV19 to TRBJ2-5, with unresolved D. This CDR3 comprises 13 residues. Germline CDR1 reads LNHDA; CDR2 reads SQIVND (reference sequence). V dropped 1 base and J dropped 5 bases, with 8 bases sitting between them. The CDR3 loop is CASSIGPRETQYF. CDR3 DNA: TGTGCCAGTAGTATAGGACCGAGGGAGACCCAGTACTTC.

This clonotype was counted ten times or more. The chain combines TRBV5-1 with TRBJ1-1, with TRBD1 matching over 7 bases. The CDR3 has 16 residues. V was pared by 4 bases and J by 1 base, with 10 bases of the junction left unmatched. The germline V gene has CDR1 SGHRS and CDR2 YFSETQ. The CDR3 is CASSLSPGTANTEAFF. The CDR3 DNA follows: TGCGCCAGCAGCCTTAGCCCGGGGACAGCGAACACTGAAGCTTTCTTT.

Of note for this clonotype: A much larger clonotype is one base distant, so this may be a read error. The gene calls are TRBV9 and TRBJ2-5; D may be TRBD2 (6 bases). This CDR3 contains 13 residues. From germline, CDR1 is SGDLS and CDR2 YYNGEE. The CDR3 spells CANSVGGAETQYF. CDR3 nucleotide sequence: TGTGCCAACAGCGTTGGAGGGGCAGAGACCCAGTACTTC.

This clonotype was seen many times. The CDR3 reads CASSPPLAGDPYNEQFF. As DNA, the CDR3 is TGTGCCAGCAGTCCCCCTTTAGCGGGAGACCCCTACAATGAGCAGTTCTTC. J is TRBJ2-1 and V is TRBV27, with 9 bases fitting TRBD2. The CDR3 covers 17 residues. The V gene end was trimmed by 5 bases and the J gene end by 2 bases; junction bases not matched to a gene: 10. Germline CDR1 and CDR2: MNHEY and SMNVEV (reference sequence).

This clonotype showed up many times. The V and J genes are TRBV18 and TRBJ1-4, with D possibly being TRBD1 (5 bases). The germline gives CDR1 KGHSH, CDR2 LQKENI. The CDR3 contains 14 residues. V was trimmed by 8 bases and J by 4 bases, leaving 14 bases between them. CDR3 sequence: CASKPGDYNEKLFF. The CDR3 region has the DNA TGTGCCAGCAAACCTGGGGACTATAATGAAAAACTGTTTTTT. Using reference TRBV18 and TRBJ1-4 for the parts outside the CDR3, the full variable domain is NAGVMQNPRHLVRRRGQEARLRCSPMKGHSHVYWYRQLPEEGLKFMVYLQKENIIDESGMPKERFSAEFPKEGPSILRIQQVVRGDSAAYFCASKPGDYNEKLFFGSGTQLSVL.

This clonotype has just a few counts. The chain recombines TRBV15 with TRBJ2-1; TRBD1 agrees at 8 bases. V was pared by 0 bases and J by 5 bases, with 27 bases of the junction left unmatched. Germline CDR1 LNHNV, CDR2 YYDKDF (reference sequence). The CDR3 extends over 23 amino acids. CDR3 nucleotide sequence: TGTGCCACCAGCAGAGATCTGGCCAGGGGGCCTTCCTTCCCACACGGGGTTGACAATGAGCAGTTCTTC. Translated, it gives CATSRDLARGPSFPHGVDNEQFF.

The genes are TRBV5-1 and TRBJ2-1; perhaps D is TRBD1 or TRBD2 (5 bases each). Between the trimmed V and J ends, which lost 4 bases and 5 bases, there was a span of 19 bases. Germline assignment: CDR1 SGHRS and CDR2 YFSETQ. The CDR3 loop spans 16 amino acids. The DNA of the CDR3 is TGCGCCAGCAGCGAGTTTGGGGGACCATTTGACAATGAGCAGTTCTTC. Residues: CASSEFGGPFDNEQFF. Based on the CDR3 plus reference TRBV5-1 and TRBJ2-1, the full variable domain is KAGVTQTPRYLIKTRGQQVTLSCSPISGHRSVSWYQQTPGQGLQFLFEYFSETQRNKGNFPGRFSGRQFSNSRSEMNVSTLELGDSALYLCASSEFGGPFDNEQFFGPGTRLTVL.

Ten or more counts support this clonotype. The CDR3: CASSLRTSGVGVGELFF. For the CDR3, the DNA is TGTGCCAGCAGCTTAAGGACTAGCGGAGTCGGGGTCGGGGAGCTGTTTTTT. V gene TRBV7-2 combines with J gene TRBJ2-2; 10 nucleotides line up with TRBD2. The J segment lost 7 bases and the V segment lost 2 bases, leaving 10 bases of the junction unmatched. This CDR3 has 17 amino acids. CDR1 is SGHTA, CDR2 FQGNSA, per germline.

This clonotype was found a few times. The chain carries TRBV19 and TRBJ1-2; 8 positions agree with TRBD1. The CDR3 is 13 amino acids. CDR1 LNHDA and CDR2 SQIVND come from the germline V gene (reference sequence). The junction had 4 bases not matched to a gene; V was cut back by 10 bases and J by 0 bases. The CDR3: CATLDRANYGYTF. Written as DNA, the CDR3 is TGTGCCACCCTGGACAGGGCTAACTATGGCTACACCTTC.

The chain has TRBV7-2 and TRBJ2-1; D not resolved. This CDR3 has 13 amino acids. CDR1 is SGHTA, CDR2 FQGNSA, per germline. Trimming pared 5 bases from V and 5 bases from J, leaving 10 bases between. This CDR3 is CASSLLLNNEQFF. CDR3 DNA: TGTGCCAGCAGCCTCCTGCTCAACAATGAGCAGTTCTTC.

This clonotype appeared many times. The chain couples TRBV29-1 to TRBJ2-1; 9 nucleotides agree with TRBD1. The germline CDR1 and CDR2 sequences are SQVTM and ANQGSEA. This CDR3 spans 13 amino acids. The V and J ends lost 6 bases and 7 bases, in that order; junction bases with no gene match: 7. DNA of the CDR3: TGCAGCGTCGCGGGACAGGGTGGTAATGAGCAGTTCTTC. This gives the protein CSVAGQGGNEQFF.

This clonotype was seen many times. The V call is TRBV20-1, the J call TRBJ2-2, with TRBD2 identical over 7 bases. Trimming at V came to 1 base and at J to 7 bases, leaving 6 bases not matched to a gene. The CDR3 consists of 14 residues. Germline-derived CDR1 and CDR2 are DFQATT and SNEGSKA (reference sequence). CDR3 amino acids: CSARAGGRYGELFF. In nucleotides, the CDR3 is TGCAGTGCTAGAGCGGGGGGAAGATACGGGGAGCTGTTTTTT.

This clonotype was recorded many times. The chain links TRBV10-3 to TRBJ2-1; unclear D gene. Germline V gene data show CDR1 as ENHRY and CDR2 as SYGVKD. The CDR3 spans 15 residues. V dropped 3 bases and J dropped 3 bases, with 12 bases sitting between them. As DNA, the CDR3 is TGTGCCATCAGTGACGGTCGGGTTCGCTACAATGAGCAGTTCTTC. This codes for CAISDGRVRYNEQFF.

This clonotype was observed many times. V is TRBV12-3 or TRBV12-4 and J is TRBJ2-1; the match to TRBD1 covers 7 bases. This CDR3 contains 13 residues. The J segment lost 9 bases and the V segment lost 7 bases, leaving 9 bases of the junction unmatched. CDR3 nucleotide sequence: TGTGCCAGCAACAGGGGCTCCTTCGGTGAGCAGTTCTTC. Translated: CASNRGSFGEQFF.

This clonotype occurred once. This may be a read error: a much more frequent sequence differs by one nucleotide. V is TRBV20-1 and J is TRBJ2-3, with D possibly TRBD2 on 5 matching bases. The CDR3 length is 13 residues. CDR1 is DFQATT, CDR2 SNEGSKA, per germline (reference sequence). CDR3 sequence reads: CGAWGVGTDTQYF. CDR3 nucleotide sequence: TGCGGCGCCTGGGGAGTGGGCACAGATACGCAGTATTTT.

This clonotype was detected ten times or more. The gene calls are TRBV6-5 and TRBJ2-7; 11 bases line up with TRBD2. The germline V gene encodes CDR1 MNHEY and CDR2 SVGAGI. This CDR3 is 12 amino acids long. V trimming: 6 bases; J trimming: 6 bases; junction bases outside the gene matches: 1. The CDR3 loop is CASRGTSGEQYF. The CDR3 nucleotides read TGTGCCAGCAGAGGGACTAGCGGCGAGCAGTACTTC.

This clonotype has at least ten counts. The chain is built from TRBV10-3 and TRBJ2-3, with D unresolved. Germline loops: CDR1 ENHRY, CDR2 SYGVKD. Between the trimmed V and J ends, which lost 3 bases and 2 bases, there was a span of 9 bases. The CDR3 is made up of 14 amino acids. CDR3 bases: TGTGCCATCAGTGAAGGGCAGGACACAGATACGCAGTATTTT. This encodes CAISEGQDTDTQYF.

This clonotype was seen many times. This chain uses TRBV20-1 with TRBJ2-1; tentatively, D is TRBD2 (5 bases). V lost 4 bases and J 10 bases, leaving 17 bases between the germline ends. In germline, CDR1 is DFQATT, CDR2 SNEGSKA (reference sequence). The CDR3 spans 13 residues. CDR3 nucleotide sequence: TGCAGTGCTACTATCAACAGCGGCATGGAGCAGTTCTTC. Translation: CSATINSGMEQFF.

This clonotype came up many times. The rearrangement links TRBV6-5 to TRBJ1-5; 8 nucleotides align to TRBD1. Germline-derived CDR1 and CDR2 are MNHEY and SVGAGI. This CDR3 contains 15 residues. Trimming removed 0 bases from V and 2 bases from J; junction bases left unmatched: 0. CDR3 residues: CASSYSGQGNQPQHF. The CDR3, as DNA: TGTGCCAGCAGTTACTCGGGACAGGGCAATCAGCCCCAGCATTTT.

The chain is built from TRBV20-1 and TRBJ2-7; D possibly corresponds to TRBD2 (6 bases). Trimming took off 3 bases at V and 3 bases at J, with 15 bases between the two ends. CDR3 size: 14 residues. CDR1 and CDR2 (germline): DFQATT, SNEGSKA (reference sequence). The CDR3, as DNA: TGCAGTGCTAGGTCCGCCGGGGAGGTCTACGAGCAGTACTTC. Residues: CSARSAGEVYEQYF.

This clonotype was found many times. The genes are TRBV19 and TRBJ2-1; the D gene is possibly TRBD2 (6 bases). Looked up from germline, CDR1 is LNHDA and CDR2 is SQIVND (reference sequence). The CDR3 has 14 amino acids. V was clipped by 3 bases and J by 5 bases, with 11 bases between them. CDR3 residues: CASSISGADNEQFF. CDR3 nucleotide sequence: TGTGCCAGTAGTATTAGCGGCGCGGACAATGAGCAGTTCTTC.

In this sample, this clonotype turned up many times. The genes are TRBV4-3 and TRBJ2-2, with TRBD2 as a possible D gene (6 bases). Looked up from germline, CDR1 is LGHNA and CDR2 is YSLEER. Trimming took off 3 bases at V and 7 bases at J, with 15 bases between the two ends. The CDR3 extends over 15 amino acids. This CDR3 is CASSQRALGGGELFF. The DNA of the CDR3 is TGCGCCAGCAGCCAGAGGGCCCTGGGGGGCGGGGAGCTGTTTTTT.

This clonotype was detected many times. The chain uses TRBV12-3 or TRBV12-4 and TRBJ2-7; D possibly corresponds to TRBD2 (7 bases). V lost 4 bases and J 2 bases, leaving 12 bases between the germline ends. The CDR3 extends over 14 amino acids. CDR3 residues: CASSSSGTPYEQYF. In DNA, the CDR3 is TGTGCCAGCAGTTCGAGCGGGACACCCTACGAGCAGTACTTC.

This clonotype was observed at least ten times. V is TRBV7-3 and J is TRBJ2-1; either TRBD1 or TRBD2 may supply D (5 bases each). This CDR3 has 15 residues. Germline CDR1 is SGHTA and CDR2 is FQGTGA. With 0 bases removed from V and 0 bases from J, the gap between germline ends came to 6 bases. CDR3 nucleotides: TGTGCCAGCAGCTTAACGGGGACCTCCTACAATGAGCAGTTCTTC. Residues: CASSLTGTSYNEQFF. The variable domain in full, completed from reference TRBV7-3 and TRBJ2-1, reads GAGVSQTPSNKVTEKGKYVELRCDPISGHTALYWYRQSLGQGPEFLIYFQGTGAADDSGLPNDRFFAVRPEGSVSTLKIQRTERGDSAVYLCASSLTGTSYNEQFFGPGTRLTVL.

The table lists this clonotype with many counts. The chain joins TRBV20-1 to TRBJ2-1; 7 bases agree with TRBD1. Germline values: CDR1 DFQATT, CDR2 SNEGSKA (reference sequence). The trim removed 6 bases at V and 6 bases at J, leaving 5 bases unmatched. The CDR3 is made up of 12 amino acids. The CDR3 protein is CSAVGQSNEQFF. The CDR3 DNA reads as TGCAGTGCCGTGGGACAGTCCAATGAGCAGTTCTTC.

This clonotype occurred many times. The genes are TRBV20-1 and TRBJ2-5; 10 positions agree with TRBD2. CDR1 and CDR2 (germline): DFQATT, SNEGSKA (reference sequence). Trimming removed 3 bases from V and 0 bases from J; junction bases left unmatched: 4. The CDR3 extends over 15 amino acids. CDR3 in amino acids: CSASEAGGYQETQYF. DNA of the CDR3: TGCAGTGCTAGTGAAGCGGGAGGGTACCAAGAGACCCAGTACTTC.